These 5 T cell receptor beta chains were sequenced from one sample in a study of T cell changes during pregnancy in multiple sclerosis. The repertoire was sequenced with immunoSEQ multiplex PCR; TCRdb's copy has only in-frame clones and lacks some. The table includes 50,000 or so clones, around 90% detected once. Sample: CD4+ T cells from peripheral blood mononuclear cells, taken before pregnancy. The receptors shown here come from a female donor with multiple sclerosis, enrolled in a pregnancy study.

The chain employs TRBV2 and TRBJ2-1, with TRBD1 matching over 8 bases. The germline V gene encodes CDR1 SNHLY and CDR2 FYNNEI. CDR3 size: 15 residues. With 7 bases clipped from V and 9 bases from J, the junction kept 14 bases outside the gene matches. For the CDR3, the DNA is TGTGCCAGCACCCTCGGGACAGGTTCTTGGGGTGAGCAGTTCTTC. Protein product: CASTLGTGSWGEQFF. The variable domain in full, completed from reference TRBV2 and TRBJ2-1, reads EPEVTQTPSHQVTQMGQEVILRCVPISNHLYFYWYRQILGQKVEFLVSFYNNEISEKSEIFDDQFSVERPDGSNFTLKIRSTKLEDSAMYFCASTLGTGSWGEQFFGPGTRLTVL.

The chain combines TRBV19 with TRBJ2-7; TRBD2 might be the D (5 bases). Germline V gives CDR1 LNHDA, CDR2 SQIVND (reference sequence). This CDR3 contains 15 residues. The ends were cut back, 3 bases at V and 2 bases at J, with 14 bases in the middle. DNA for the CDR3: TGTGCCAGTAGTATTTCCGGAGGCTTCCCCTACGAGCAGTACTTC. Translation gives CASSISGGFPYEQYF.

The chain links TRBV5-1 to TRBJ2-1; 9 bases line up with TRBD1. Germline V gene sequence: CDR1 SGHRS, CDR2 YFSETQ. J lost 3 bases, V lost 4 bases, and 8 bases had no gene match. The CDR3 contains 16 residues. CDR3 DNA: TGCGCCAGCAGCCCCTCCGGGACAGGGCTCTACAATGAGCAGTTCTTC. It is translated as CASSPSGTGLYNEQFF.

The genes are TRBV5-4 and TRBJ2-5; 7 bases are shared with TRBD2. The junction had 14 bases not matched to a gene; V was cut back by 4 bases and J by 5 bases. This CDR3 has 16 amino acids. The V gene's germline CDR1 is SGHNT and CDR2 YYREEE (reference sequence). For the CDR3, the DNA is TGTGCCAGCAGCCCCTTTCTAGCGGACCCCCGGGAGACCCAGTACTTC. This codes for CASSPFLADPRETQYF.

This CDR3 is CASSEDRKNEKLFF. The DNA of the CDR3 is TGTGCCAGCAGTGAGGACAGGAAAAATGAAAAACTGTTTTTT. J is TRBJ1-4 and V is TRBV2, with 7 bases identical to TRBD1. This CDR3 has 14 residues. CDR1 is SNHLY and CDR2 is FYNNEI in the germline V gene. V trimming: 3 bases; J trimming: 5 bases; junction bases outside the gene matches: 3.